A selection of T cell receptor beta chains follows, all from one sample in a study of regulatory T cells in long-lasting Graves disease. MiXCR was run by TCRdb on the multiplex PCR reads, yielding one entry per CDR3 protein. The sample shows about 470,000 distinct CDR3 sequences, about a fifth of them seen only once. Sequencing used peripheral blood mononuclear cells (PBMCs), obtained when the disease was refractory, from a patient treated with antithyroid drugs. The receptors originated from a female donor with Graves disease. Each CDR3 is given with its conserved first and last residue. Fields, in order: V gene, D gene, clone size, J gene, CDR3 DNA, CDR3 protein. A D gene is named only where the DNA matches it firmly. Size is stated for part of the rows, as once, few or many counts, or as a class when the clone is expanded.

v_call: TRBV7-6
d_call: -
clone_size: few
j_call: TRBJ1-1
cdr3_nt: TGTGCCAGCAGCTCCGGGATTAACACTGAAGCTTTCTTT
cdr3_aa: CASSSGINTEAFF

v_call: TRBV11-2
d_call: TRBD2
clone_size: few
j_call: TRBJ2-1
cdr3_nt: TGTGCCAGCAGCTTAGGAACTAGCGGGACTAACAATGAGCAGTTCTTC
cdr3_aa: CASSLGTSGTNNEQFF

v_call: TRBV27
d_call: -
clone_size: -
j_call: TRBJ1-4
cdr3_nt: TGTGCCAGCAGGGGGGGCGGGGACGAAGAAAAACTGTTTTTT
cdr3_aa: CASRGGGDEEKLFF

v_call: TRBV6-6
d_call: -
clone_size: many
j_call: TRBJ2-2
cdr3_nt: TGTGCCAGCAGTTACTCGGTCGGGGAGCTGTTTTTT
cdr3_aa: CASSYSVGELFF

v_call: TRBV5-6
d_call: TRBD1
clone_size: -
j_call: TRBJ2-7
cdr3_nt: TGTGCCAGCAGCTATGGGACAGTCCTCTCCTACGAGCAGTACTTC
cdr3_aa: CASSYGTVLSYEQYF

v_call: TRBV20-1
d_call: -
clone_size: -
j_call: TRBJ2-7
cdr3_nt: TGCAGTGCTAGAGCCCCGGTTGGGGGACGCGAGCAGTACTTC
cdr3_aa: CSARAPVGGREQYF

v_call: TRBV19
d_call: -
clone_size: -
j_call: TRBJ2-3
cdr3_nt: TGTGCCAGTACCCAGGGATTCGCAGATACGCAGTATTTT
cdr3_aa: CASTQGFADTQYF

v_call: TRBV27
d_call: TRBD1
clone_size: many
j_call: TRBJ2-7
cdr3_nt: TGTGCCAGCAGTTGGGGACAGTTTAACGAGCAGTACTTC
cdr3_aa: CASSWGQFNEQYF

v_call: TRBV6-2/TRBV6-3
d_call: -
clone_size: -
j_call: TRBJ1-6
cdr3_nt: TGTGCCAGCAGTGGTGCGGGGGCGGCCGGTAGAATCTCCATAAATTCACCCCTCCACTTT
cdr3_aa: CASSGAGAAGRISINSPLHF

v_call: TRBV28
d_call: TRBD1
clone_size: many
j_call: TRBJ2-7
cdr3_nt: TGTGCCAGCAGTGCCCTCTCCTCTCGGACAGGGATTAGCGAGGCCTACGAGCAGTACTTC
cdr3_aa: CASSALSSRTGISEAYEQYF

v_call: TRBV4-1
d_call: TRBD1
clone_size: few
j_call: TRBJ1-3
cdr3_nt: TGCGCCAGCAGCCAAACCGGACAGGGGGCCGGTGGAAACACCATATATTTT
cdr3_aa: CASSQTGQGAGGNTIYF

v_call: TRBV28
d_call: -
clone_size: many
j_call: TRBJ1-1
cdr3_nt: TGTGCCGGGGCGTTCGCTGATAACACTGAAGCTTTCTTT
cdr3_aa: CAGAFADNTEAFF

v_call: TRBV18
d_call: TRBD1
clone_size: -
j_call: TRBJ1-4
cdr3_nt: TGTGCCAGCTCAGGCGTAGGACAGGGTGCCGCCAATGAAAAACTGTTTTTT
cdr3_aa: CASSGVGQGAANEKLFF

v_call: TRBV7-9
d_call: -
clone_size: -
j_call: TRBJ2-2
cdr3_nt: TGTGCCAGCAGCAACACTAGCACCGGGGAGCTGTTTTTT
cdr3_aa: CASSNTSTGELFF

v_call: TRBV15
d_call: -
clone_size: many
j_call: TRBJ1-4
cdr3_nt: TGTGCCACCGGTCAGACTACAACTAATGAAAAACTGTTTTTT
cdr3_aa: CATGQTTTNEKLFF